These 30 T cell receptor beta chains were sequenced from one sample in a study of shared clonotypes between healthy human individuals. Using immunoSEQ multiplex PCR, the repertoire was profiled, and TCRdb retains in-frame clones only, with some absent. The profile shows some 2.1 million clones, over 85% of them singletons. Sequenced: naive CD4+ T cells sorted from blood. As to subset: CD45RA+ positively selected. The receptors come from a man aged 18 to 30 in good health.

The V and J genes are TRBV7-9 and TRBJ2-7, with 12 positions matching TRBD2. CDR3 length: 17 amino acids. The V gene's germline CDR1 is SEHNR and CDR2 FQNEAQ (reference sequence). The ends lost 4 bases at V and 3 bases at J; junction bases unmatched: 10. The CDR3 reads CASSSPWTSGTFYEQYF. DNA for the CDR3: TGTGCCAGCAGCTCACCATGGACTAGCGGGACGTTCTACGAGCAGTACTTC.

The rearrangement links TRBV5-5 to TRBJ1-4; D call uncertain. V dropped 0 bases and J dropped 2 bases, with 5 bases sitting between them. Germline CDR1 and CDR2: SGHKS and YYEKEE (reference sequence). This CDR3 region has 14 residues. The chain's CDR3 is CASSLAPTNEKLFF. CDR3 DNA: TGTGCCAGCAGCTTGGCCCCCACTAATGAAAAACTGTTTTTT.

This chain connects TRBV6-5 to TRBJ2-7; 14 nucleotides match TRBD2. Germline V CDR1 and CDR2: MNHEY, SVGAGI. The CDR3 sequence is 15 residues long. V lost 7 bases to trimming and J lost 6 bases; unmatched junction nucleotides: 8. CDR3 coding DNA: TGTGCCAGCAATTGGGGACTAGCGGGAGTTGGCGAGCAGTACTTC. Encoded protein: CASNWGLAGVGEQYF.

The rearrangement links TRBV5-1 to TRBJ1-6; 10 bases align to TRBD1. CDR3 length: 15 amino acids. Unmatched junction bases numbered 4, after V lost 5 bases and J lost 5 bases. The germline V gene encodes CDR1 SGHRS and CDR2 YFSETQ. The CDR3 DNA reads TGCGCCAGCAGGGCCGGGACAGGGGATAATTCACCCCTCCACTTT. Residues: CASRAGTGDNSPLHF.

The chain recombines TRBV27 with TRBJ2-2, with 7 bases aligning to TRBD2. Germline V gene lookup returns CDR1 MNHEY and CDR2 SMNVEV (reference sequence). The trim removed 5 bases at V and 1 base at J, leaving 1 base unmatched. The CDR3 is 14 amino acids. This chain's CDR3 is CASSSGENTGELFF. Here the CDR3 DNA reads TGTGCCAGCAGTAGCGGGGAGAACACCGGGGAGCTGTTTTTT.

This chain connects TRBV5-1 to TRBJ2-3; D perhaps matches TRBD2 (6 bases). V was trimmed by 3 bases and J by 6 bases, leaving 14 bases between them. The CDR3 loop spans 14 amino acids. CDR1 SGHRS and CDR2 YFSETQ come from the germline V gene. CDR3 coding DNA: TGCGCCAGCAGCTCCCCGGAGGGTGGCGATACGCAGTATTTT. This encodes CASSSPEGGDTQYF.

The rearrangement uses TRBV4-3 and TRBJ1-2; no clear D gene. The CDR3 is 13 residues long. Trimming pared 0 bases from V and 7 bases from J, leaving 9 bases between. CDR1 and CDR2 (germline): LGHNA, YSLEER. The CDR3 coding sequence is TGCGCCAGCAGCCAAGAGGCCTATAGTGGCTACACCTTC. Translating it yields CASSQEAYSGYTF.

V is TRBV28 and J is TRBJ1-6, with D possibly TRBD1 on 6 matching bases. CDR1 is MDHEN, CDR2 SYDVKM, per germline. Trimming took 2 bases from V and 9 from J, leaving 14 bases between them. This CDR3 is built from 15 residues. Here the CDR3 reads CASSLMEQGRSPLHF. The CDR3, as DNA: TGTGCCAGCAGTTTAATGGAACAGGGTCGTTCACCCCTCCACTTT.

The chain employs TRBV28 and TRBJ2-5, with D perhaps TRBD2 (5 bases). Deletions cut 2 bases from V and 4 bases from J, with 17 bases between. The CDR3 has 16 amino acids. Germline assignment: CDR1 MDHEN and CDR2 SYDVKM. This CDR3 reads CASSLREYLASETQYF. The CDR3 coding sequence is TGTGCCAGCAGTTTAAGGGAGTACTTAGCGTCAGAGACCCAGTACTTC.

The CDR3 DNA reads as TGTGCCAGCAGCACCTACAGAGCAACTAATGAAAAACTGTTTTTT. Translated, it gives CASSTYRATNEKLFF. The V call is TRBV7-9, the J call TRBJ1-4; D is ambiguous. This CDR3 region has 15 residues. V was clipped by 5 bases and J by 0 bases, with 10 bases between them. Germline CDR1 and CDR2: SEHNR and FQNEAQ (reference sequence).

For the CDR3, the DNA is TGTGCCAGCAGTTATGACCCCAGGTCTAATGAAAAACTGTTTTTT. It encodes CASSYDPRSNEKLFF. The rearrangement uses TRBV6-9 and TRBJ1-4; no clear D gene. Trimming shortened V by 2 bases and J by 3 bases, and 10 bases separated the two germline ends. CDR1 and CDR2 from the germline V gene are MNHGY and SVAAGI. This CDR3 has 15 residues.

V usage is TRBV5-1 and J usage is TRBJ1-2, with a possible D match to TRBD1 (5 bases). V was cut by 0 bases and J by 7 bases, with 13 bases left in between. The germline V gene has CDR1 SGHRS and CDR2 YFSETQ. The length of the CDR3 is 14 residues. The CDR3 DNA follows: TGCGCCAGCAGCTTGGGAGGGACTGCGGGTGGCTACACCTTC. It translates to CASSLGGTAGGYTF.

This CDR3 is CASSVNPSVGETQYF. The CDR3 bases are TGTGCCAGCAGCGTAAACCCTAGCGTCGGGGAGACCCAGTACTTC. The gene calls are TRBV9 and TRBJ2-5; D perhaps matches TRBD2 (6 bases). Germline-derived CDR1 and CDR2 are SGDLS and YYNGEE. V was trimmed by 1 base and J by 5 bases, leaving 15 bases between them. This CDR3 region has 15 residues.

The V call is TRBV6-1, the J call TRBJ2-7; weak D call: TRBD1 (6 bases). Germline CDR1 and CDR2: MNHNS and SASEGT. CDR3 size: 15 residues. V was clipped by 2 bases and J by 1 base, with 12 bases between them. The CDR3 sequence: CASSETPGQSYEQYF. The CDR3 nucleotides are TGTGCCAGCAGTGAAACGCCGGGACAATCCTACGAGCAGTACTTC.

The chain has TRBV29-1 and TRBJ2-2, with 10 bases matching TRBD1. The trim removed 3 bases at V and 6 bases at J, leaving 10 bases unmatched. There are 16 residues in the CDR3. Germline-derived CDR1 and CDR2 are SQVTM and ANQGSEA. The CDR3 DNA sequence: TGCAGCGTTGAGGACTCCGGGACAGGGGTTCCCGGGGAGCTGTTTTTT. Encoded protein: CSVEDSGTGVPGELFF.

The chain has TRBV5-1 and TRBJ2-3, with TRBD2 identical over 13 bases. The CDR3 is made up of 17 amino acids. The germline gives CDR1 SGHRS, CDR2 YFSETQ. Trimming at V came to 3 bases and at J to 2 bases, leaving 6 bases not matched to a gene. The CDR3 DNA sequence: TGCGCCAGCAGCTCGGGACTAGCGGGATATCTCACAGATACGCAGTATTTT. The encoded protein is CASSSGLAGYLTDTQYF.

This chain connects TRBV28 to TRBJ1-4; possible D gene TRBD1, 6 bases. V gave up 2 bases and J gave up 4 bases, with 8 bases separating them. This CDR3 region has 14 residues. The V gene's germline CDR1 is MDHEN and CDR2 SYDVKM. The DNA for the CDR3 is TGTGCCAGCAGTTTAGTACAGGGTAATGAAAAACTGTTTTTT. Translated: CASSLVQGNEKLFF.

The chain uses TRBV19 and TRBJ1-4; D gene unclear. V was clipped by 7 bases and J by 7 bases, with 13 bases between them. Per germline, CDR1 LNHDA and CDR2 SQIVND (reference sequence). This CDR3 spans 13 amino acids. The CDR3 nucleotides read TGTGCCAGTATTGAGTCGGGAAGTGAAAAACTGTTTTTT. Its translation is CASIESGSEKLFF.

The chain employs TRBV10-1 and TRBJ2-3; D could derive from TRBD1 or TRBD2 (6 bases each). CDR3 size: 13 residues. Germline V lookup: CDR1 WNHNN, CDR2 SYGVQD (reference sequence). Trimming shortened V by 10 bases and J by 1 base, and 12 bases separated the two germline ends. As DNA, the CDR3 is TGCGCCACAGGGGAGGTGGGCACAGATACGCAGTATTTT. It codes for CATGEVGTDTQYF.

The CDR3 loop is CASSLVDGREQYF. Here the CDR3 DNA reads TGTGCCAGCAGCTTAGTGGACGGTAGGGAGCAGTACTTC. The rearrangement links TRBV7-2 to TRBJ2-7; D is unclear. Deletions cut 1 base from V and 7 bases from J, with 11 bases between. The V gene's germline CDR1 is SGHTA and CDR2 FQGNSA. The CDR3 extends over 13 amino acids.

This clone is a singleton in its sample. Germline is not matched at one junction end, which may reflect a read error. The chain uses TRBV7-7 and TRBJ2-1, with 13 bases fitting TRBD2. Germline-derived CDR1 and CDR2 are SSHAT and FNYEAQ (reference sequence). This CDR3 has 15 residues. The chain's CDR3 is CASSWGLAGYNEQFF. Here the CDR3 DNA reads TGTGCTAGCAGCTGGGGACTAGCGGGATACAATGAGCAGTTCTTC.

V is TRBV5-8 and J is TRBJ2-7; D is unclear. V was shortened by 2 bases and J by 0 bases, with 18 bases between the two germline ends. Germline V gene lookup returns CDR1 SGHTS and CDR2 YDEGEE. The CDR3 runs to 17 residues. Written as DNA, the CDR3 is TGTGCCAGCAGCTTCCGGTTTTTGGACGGGCGCTCCTACGAGCAGTACTTC. Translated, it gives CASSFRFLDGRSYEQYF.

The CDR3 sequence is CASSLALSETQYF. Here the CDR3 DNA reads TGCGCCAGCAGCTTAGCACTTTCGGAGACCCAGTACTTC. V usage is TRBV5-1 and J usage is TRBJ2-5; D unclear. This CDR3 spans 13 amino acids. The germline V gene has CDR1 SGHRS and CDR2 YFSETQ. With 2 bases removed from V and 5 bases from J, the gap between germline ends came to 10 bases.

This clone was recorded only once. The chain recombines TRBV5-1 with TRBJ1-3; no reliable D call. Germline lookup yields CDR1 SGHRS and CDR2 YFSETQ. The CDR3 length is 15 residues. V lost 3 bases to trimming and J lost 0 bases, with 10 bases between them. CDR3 amino acids: CASSSSVHSGNTIYF. The CDR3 nucleotides read TGCGCCAGCAGCTCATCGGTCCACTCTGGAAACACCATATATTTT.

The V and J genes are TRBV27 and TRBJ2-5, with 10 bases aligning to TRBD2. Germline V gives CDR1 MNHEY, CDR2 SMNVEV (reference sequence). This CDR3 is built from 15 residues. The junction had 10 bases not matched to a gene; V was cut back by 7 bases and J by 5 bases. CDR3 in DNA: TGTGCCAGCACCCTCCGAGCGGGGGGGCGGGAGACCCAGTACTTC. This codes for CASTLRAGGRETQYF.

A word on this clone: This sequence may be a read error, since a much larger clone differs from it by one base. The sample carries other DNA sequences with the same CDR3. V is TRBV13 and J is TRBJ2-3; 7 bases align to TRBD1. The J segment lost 1 base and the V segment lost 4 bases, leaving 8 bases of the junction unmatched. The CDR3 runs 16 residues. Germline V gives CDR1 PRHDT, CDR2 FYEKMQ (reference sequence). The CDR3: CASSYPPGQRTDTQYF. CDR3 bases: TGTGCCAGCAGCTACCCGCCGGGACAGCGCACAGATACGCAGTATTTT. The variable domain in full, with the rest retrieved from reference TRBV13 and TRBJ2-3, is AAGVIQSPRHLIKEKRETATLKCYPIPRHDTVYWYQQGPGQDPQFLISFYEKMQSDKGSIPDRFSAQQFSDYHSELNMSSLELGDSALYFCASSYPPGQRTDTQYFGPGTRLTVL.

Comment on this clone: Other nucleotide sequences in the sample specify the same CDR3. The J gene is TRBJ2-3, the V gene TRBV11-2; possibly TRBD1 for D (5 bases). CDR3 length: 15 residues. Germline V gene data show CDR1 as SGHAT and CDR2 as FQNNGV. V lost 2 bases to trimming and J lost 0 bases, with 9 bases between them. This CDR3 reads CASSLQGTSTDTQYF. CDR3 sequence (DNA): TGTGCCAGCAGCTTACAGGGCACTAGCACAGATACGCAGTATTTT. Drawing the rest from reference TRBV11-2 and TRBJ2-3, the complete variable domain is EAGVAQSPRYKIIEKRQSVAFWCNPISGHATLYWYQQILGQGPKLLIQFQNNGVVDDSQLPKDRFSAERLKGVDSTLKIQPAKLEDSAVYLCASSLQGTSTDTQYFGPGTRLTVL.

The rearrangement links TRBV12-5 to TRBJ2-7; D gene uncertain. The germline gives CDR1 LGHNT, CDR2 FRNRAP. The V end lost 1 base, the J end lost 2 bases, and 9 bases lay between the germline ends. This CDR3 spans 14 amino acids. The CDR3 region has the DNA TGTGCTAGTGGTTTGGGTCAGGTAGCCTACGAGCAGTACTTC. Residues: CASGLGQVAYEQYF.

The chain carries TRBV7-2 and TRBJ1-1; no reliable D call. The V gene lost 4 bases and the J gene lost 1 base, with 7 bases spanning the gap. The CDR3 has 13 residues. Per the germline V gene, CDR1 is SGHTA and CDR2 is FQGNSA. This CDR3 reads CASSYRKNTEAFF. DNA of the CDR3: TGTGCCAGCAGCTATAGAAAGAACACTGAAGCTTTCTTT.

The genes are TRBV4-3 and TRBJ2-1; weak D call: TRBD2 (5 bases). Deletions cut 4 bases from V and 8 bases from J, with 15 bases between. CDR1 and CDR2 (germline): LGHNA, YSLEER. This CDR3 is built from 14 residues. The CDR3 here is CASSRASNADEQFF. CDR3 DNA sequence: TGCGCCAGCAGCCGGGCTAGCAATGCCGATGAGCAGTTCTTC.